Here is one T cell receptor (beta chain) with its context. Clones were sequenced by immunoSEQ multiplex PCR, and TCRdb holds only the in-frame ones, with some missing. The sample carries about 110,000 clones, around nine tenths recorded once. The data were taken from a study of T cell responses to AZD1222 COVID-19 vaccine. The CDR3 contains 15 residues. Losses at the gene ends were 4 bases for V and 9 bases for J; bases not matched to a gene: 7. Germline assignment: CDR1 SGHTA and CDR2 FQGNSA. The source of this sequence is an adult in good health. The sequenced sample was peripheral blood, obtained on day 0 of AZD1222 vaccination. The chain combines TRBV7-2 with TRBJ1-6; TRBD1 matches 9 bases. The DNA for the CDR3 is TGTGCCAGCAGCTCGGGACAGGGAACGATTTCACCCCTCCACTTT. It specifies CASSSGQGTISPLHF. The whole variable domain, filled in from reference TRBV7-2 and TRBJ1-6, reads GAGVSQSPSNKVTEKGKDVELRCDPISGHTALYWYRQSLGQGLEFLIYFQGNSAPDKSGLPSDRFSAERTGGSVSTLTIQRTQQEDSAVYLCASSSGQGTISPLHFGNGTRLTVT.